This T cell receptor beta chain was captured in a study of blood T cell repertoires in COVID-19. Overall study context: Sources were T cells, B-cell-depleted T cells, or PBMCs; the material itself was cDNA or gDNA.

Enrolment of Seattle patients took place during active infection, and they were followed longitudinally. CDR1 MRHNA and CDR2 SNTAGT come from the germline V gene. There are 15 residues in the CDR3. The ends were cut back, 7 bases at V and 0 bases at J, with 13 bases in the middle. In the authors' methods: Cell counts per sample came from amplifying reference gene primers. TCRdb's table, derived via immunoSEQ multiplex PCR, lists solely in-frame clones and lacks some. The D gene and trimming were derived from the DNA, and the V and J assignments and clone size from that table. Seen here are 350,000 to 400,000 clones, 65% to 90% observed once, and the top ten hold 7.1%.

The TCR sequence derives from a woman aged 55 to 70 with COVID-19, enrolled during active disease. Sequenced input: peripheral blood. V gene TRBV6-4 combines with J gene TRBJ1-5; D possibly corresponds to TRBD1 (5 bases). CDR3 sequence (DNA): TGTGCCAGCATCGCCGGGGACTCTAGCAATCAGCCCCAGCATTTT. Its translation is CASIAGDSSNQPQHF.